This T cell receptor (beta chain) emerged from a study of CXCR3-negative and CXCR3-positive naive CD8 T cells. Across the study: For each library, about 1.5 +/- 0.3 million TRB reads were obtained, approximately 140 million in total. Broader study findings: Partly lower CXCR3 expression followed cryopreservation, and most assays relied on fresh PBMCs. Diversity ran similarly high across both naive subsets but far lower in memory CD8+ cells.

A remark on this clonotype: No antigen is known for it.

5' RACE that incorporated UMI labels was used to prepare the TRB cDNA libraries. One entry per CDR3 protein, without DNA, is what TCRdb gives after re-calling the 5' RACE reads. The sample totals approximately 45,000 distinct CDR3 sequences; its top ten clones hold about 14%. The germline V gene encodes CDR1 MDHEN and CDR2 SYDVKM. This CDR3 has 15 amino acids. The sequence derives from a human donor in good health. Some clones in this sample may be carry-over from other donors' samples. The sequenced sample was memory CD8+ T cells from blood. This chain connects TRBV28 to TRBJ1-1; TCRdb's assignment of TRBD1 cannot be checked, as there is no DNA. This CDR3 reads CASRIPGHLNTEAFF.